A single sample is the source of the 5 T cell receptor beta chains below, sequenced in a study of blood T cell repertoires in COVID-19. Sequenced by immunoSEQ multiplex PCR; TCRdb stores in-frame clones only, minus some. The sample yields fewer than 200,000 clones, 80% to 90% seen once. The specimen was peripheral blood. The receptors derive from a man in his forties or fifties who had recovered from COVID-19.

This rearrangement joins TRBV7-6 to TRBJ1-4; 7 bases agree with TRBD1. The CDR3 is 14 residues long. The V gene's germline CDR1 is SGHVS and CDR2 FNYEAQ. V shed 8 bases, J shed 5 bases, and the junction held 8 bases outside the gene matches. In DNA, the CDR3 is TGTGCCAGCGGAAGACAGGGTTCGAATGAAAAACTGTTTTTT. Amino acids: CASGRQGSNEKLFF.

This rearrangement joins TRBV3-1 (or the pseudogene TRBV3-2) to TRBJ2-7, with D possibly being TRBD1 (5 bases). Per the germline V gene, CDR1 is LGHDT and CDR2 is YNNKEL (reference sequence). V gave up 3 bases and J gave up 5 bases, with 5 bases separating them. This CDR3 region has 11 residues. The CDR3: CASSHRDEQYF. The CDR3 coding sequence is TGTGCCAGCAGCCACAGGGACGAGCAGTACTTC.

In nucleotides, the CDR3 is TGCAGCGTTTATAACGGACTCGGGGCAGGGGGGAACAATGAGCAGTTCTTC. This sequence encodes CSVYNGLGAGGNNEQFF. This chain connects TRBV29-1 to TRBJ2-1, with D perhaps TRBD1 (7 bases). Germline lookup yields CDR1 SQVTM and CDR2 ANQGSEA. V was shortened by 5 bases and J by 5 bases, with 25 bases between the two germline ends. CDR3 length: 17 amino acids.

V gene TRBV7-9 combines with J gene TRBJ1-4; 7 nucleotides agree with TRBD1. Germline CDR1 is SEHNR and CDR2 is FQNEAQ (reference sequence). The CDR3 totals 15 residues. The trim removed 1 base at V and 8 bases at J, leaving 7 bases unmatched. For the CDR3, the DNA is TGTGCCAGCAGCTTAGTGGCGACAGGGTGGGAAAAACTGTTTTTT. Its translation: CASSLVATGWEKLFF.

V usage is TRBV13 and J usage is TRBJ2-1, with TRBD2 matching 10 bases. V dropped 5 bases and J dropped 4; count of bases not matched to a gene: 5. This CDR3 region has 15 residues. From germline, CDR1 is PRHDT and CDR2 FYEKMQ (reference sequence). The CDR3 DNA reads TGTGCCAGCAGCCCAGAGCGGGGGGGATACAATGAGCAGTTCTTC. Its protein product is CASSPERGGYNEQFF.